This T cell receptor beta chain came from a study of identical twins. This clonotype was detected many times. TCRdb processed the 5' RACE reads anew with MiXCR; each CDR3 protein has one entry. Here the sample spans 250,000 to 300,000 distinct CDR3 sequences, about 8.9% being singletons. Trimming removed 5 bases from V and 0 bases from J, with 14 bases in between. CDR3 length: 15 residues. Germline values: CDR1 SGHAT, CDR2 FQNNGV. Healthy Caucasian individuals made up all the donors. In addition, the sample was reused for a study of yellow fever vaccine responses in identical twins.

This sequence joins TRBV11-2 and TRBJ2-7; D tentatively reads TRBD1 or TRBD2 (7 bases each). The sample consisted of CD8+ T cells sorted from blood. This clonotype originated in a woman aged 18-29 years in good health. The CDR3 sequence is CASSVSGDSSYEQYF. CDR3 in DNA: TGTGCCAGCAGCGTCAGCGGGGACAGCTCCTACGAGCAGTACTTC.